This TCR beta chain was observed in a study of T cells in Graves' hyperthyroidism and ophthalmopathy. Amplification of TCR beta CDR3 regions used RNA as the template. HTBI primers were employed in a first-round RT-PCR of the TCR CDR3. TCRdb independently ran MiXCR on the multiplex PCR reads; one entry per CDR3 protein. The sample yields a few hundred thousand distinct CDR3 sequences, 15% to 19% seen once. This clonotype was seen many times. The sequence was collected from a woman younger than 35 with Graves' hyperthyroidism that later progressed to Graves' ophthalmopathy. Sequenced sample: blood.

The CDR3 loop reads CAKTNAKREYGDEQYF. The CDR3 DNA is TGTGCCAAAACTAACGCTAAACGGGAGTACGGCGACGAGCAGTACTTC. The chain combines TRBV28 with TRBJ2-7, with D tentatively TRBD2 (6 bases). V shed 10 bases and J shed 5 bases, with 27 bases lying between them. This CDR3 has 16 residues. Germline V lookup: CDR1 MDHEN, CDR2 SYDVKM. Filled out from reference TRBV28 and TRBJ2-7, the complete variable domain reads DVKVTQSSRYLVKRTGEKVFLECVQDMDHENMFWYRQDPGLGLRLIYFSYDVKMKEKGDIPEGYSVSREKKERFSLILESASTNQTSMYLCAKTNAKREYGDEQYFGPGTRLTVT.